The present T cell receptor beta chain was sequenced within a study of beta chain features in type 1 diabetes. Study-level background: No patient-donor differences in age, gender, total cells or subset yield. Study-wide results and limits: Diminished insertions and augmented deletions at VDJ junctions characterized type 1 diabetes patients. Patients with Type 1 diabetes showed moderately but significantly shorter TCRB CDR3s in all four CD4+ subsets.

The CDR3 sequence is 13 residues long. The V end was cut by 3 bases, the J end by 6 bases, with 10 bases between. Germline V CDR1 and CDR2: SGHTS, YDEGEE. Since all of the isolated RNA was reverse transcribed, expressed TCRB transcripts were what got sequenced. Measured with immunoSEQ multiplex PCR; TCRdb has only the in-frame clones, and not every one. The data show fewer than 110,000 clones, 25% to 35% seen once. About this clone itself: Its target is not known.

Naive, central memory, regulatory and stem cell-like memory cells within the CD4+ compartment were sorted using CD45RO/CCR7/CD25/CD127/CD95/CD27. The chain uses TRBV5-8 and TRBJ2-1, with D perhaps matching TRBD2 (6 bases). The sample taken for sequencing was central memory CD4+ T cells from blood. The sequence was collected from a woman aged 18-29 years with type 1 diabetes. The CDR3 spells CASSSRDSNEQFF. In DNA, the CDR3 is TGTGCCAGCAGCTCTAGGGACTCCAATGAGCAGTTCTTC.